These T cell receptor beta chains were read from a single sample in a study of T cells in Graves' hyperthyroidism and ophthalmopathy. One entry per CDR3 protein, called by TCRdb with MiXCR from the multiplex PCR reads. The top ten hold roughly a fifth of the sample, which has more than 350,000 distinct CDR3 sequences, around 15% seen once. The sequencing sample was made of blood. All receptors come from a woman aged 60-70 years with Graves' ophthalmopathy. The CDR3 runs from the conserved cysteine through the conserved F or W. D genes are given only for firm matches. Where a row states a size, it is once, few, many or the class of an expanded clone; other rows omit it.

abundance | d_gene | j_gene | v_gene | len | CDR3aa | CDR3nt
many | - | TRBJ1-1 | TRBV30 | 13 | CAWSVGDFTEAFF | TGTGCCTGGAGTGTTGGCGATTTCACTGAAGCTTTCTTT
many | - | TRBJ1-1 | TRBV28 | 13 | CASSLGTDSEAFF | TGTGCCAGCAGTTTGGGGACCGACAGCGAAGCTTTCTTT
- | TRBD1 | TRBJ2-1 | TRBV24-1 | 14 | CAAQRKDRDNEQFF | TGTGCCGCCCAAAGGAAGGACAGGGACAATGAGCAGTTCTTC
many | - | TRBJ2-3 | TRBV29-1 | 12 | CSVEVFTDTQYF | TGCAGCGTTGAAGTTTTCACAGATACGCAGTATTTT
few | - | TRBJ2-3 | TRBV7-6 | 16 | CASSTWDGDSTDTQYF | TGTGCCAGCAGCACCTGGGACGGGGATAGCACAGATACGCAGTATTTT
few | - | TRBJ2-7 | TRBV6-7 | 16 | CASSFLPEVSSYEQYF | TGTGCCAGCAGTTTCCTCCCGGAGGTGAGCTCCTACGAGCAGTACTTC
many | - | TRBJ2-2 | TRBV3-1 | 13 | CASSQFSPGELFF | TGTGCCAGCAGCCAATTCTCCCCCGGGGAGCTGTTTTTT
- | - | TRBJ2-5 | TRBV6-1 | 15 | CASSLDPLDGETQYF | TGTGCCAGCAGTTTGGACCCTCTTGATGGGGAGACCCAGTACTTC
many | TRBD2 | TRBJ2-1 | TRBV12-3/TRBV12-4 | 15 | CASSWGTSGTNEQFF | TGTGCCAGCAGTTGGGGGACTAGCGGGACTAATGAGCAGTTCTTC
many | - | TRBJ1-2 | TRBV6-6 | 14 | CASSYSRGEGGYTF | TGTGCCAGCAGTTACAGCAGGGGAGAGGGTGGCTACACCTTC
many | - | TRBJ1-1 | TRBV3-1 | 15 | CASSQTPGGVTEAFF | TGTGCCAGCAGCCAAACTCCGGGGGGCGTCACTGAAGCTTTCTTT
many | - | TRBJ2-3 | TRBV28 | 16 | CASSQPGGRNTDTQYF | TGTGCCAGCAGCCAACCCGGTGGCAGAAACACAGATACGCAGTATTTT
- | - | TRBJ2-2 | TRBV12-3/TRBV12-4 | 12 | CASSEDSGELFF | TGTGCCAGCAGTGAAGACTCCGGGGAGCTGTTTTTT
many | TRBD1 | TRBJ1-3 | TRBV5-6 | 17 | CASSSRRTGVSGNTIYF | TGTGCCAGCAGCTCACGACGGACAGGAGTCTCTGGAAACACCATATATTTT
many | TRBD2 | TRBJ2-2 | TRBV7-3 | 19 | CASSPRGASGRGNTGELFF | TGTGCCAGCAGCCCCCGGGGCGCTAGCGGGAGAGGGAACACCGGGGAGCTGTTTTTT
few | TRBD2 | TRBJ2-4 | TRBV4-1 | 18 | CTSSQDRSGMGSKNIQYF | TGCACCAGCAGCCAAGATCGTAGCGGGATGGGTTCCAAAAACATTCAGTACTTC
- | - | TRBJ2-7 | TRBV6-1 | 12 | CASSSAFHEQYF | TGTGCCAGCAGTTCCGCATTTCACGAGCAGTACTTC
few | - | TRBJ2-6 | TRBV20-1 | 13 | CSAPRSGANVLTF | TGCAGTGCCCCGAGGTCCGGGGCCAACGTCCTGACTTTC
many | TRBD1 | TRBJ2-5 | TRBV28 | 13 | CASSKTGFSTQYF | TGTGCCAGCAGCAAGACAGGGTTCTCGACCCAGTACTTC
- | - | TRBJ2-6 | TRBV29-1 | 15 | CSVEGVGGGANVLTF | TGCAGCGTTGAAGGGGTGGGAGGTGGGGCCAACGTCCTGACTTTC